The clone carrying this TCR beta chain has just one count. This entry comes from a study of blood T cell repertoires in COVID-19. About the research overall: Sites across the United States, Italy and Spain contributed samples from acute and convalescent COVID-19.

Study processing details: Cell counts per sample came from amplifying reference gene primers. Only in-frame clones appear in the TCRdb table, and some are missing; sequencing was by immunoSEQ multiplex PCR. V, J and clone size are those of that table, while D and trimming were read from the DNA. This repertoire shows about 250,000 clones, 85% to 90% found once; its top ten account for approximately 4.3%. Germline V gene lookup returns CDR1 SEHNR and CDR2 FQNEAQ (reference sequence). V gave up 5 bases and J gave up 1 base; unmatched junction bases: 10. The CDR3 totals 16 residues. The TCR comes from a woman aged 30 to 39 with acute COVID-19. The specimen sequenced was PBMCs or T cells enriched from blood (not recorded which). The chain recombines TRBV7-9 with TRBJ2-7, with TRBD1 matching 8 bases. The CDR3 here is CASSGRQGINSYEQYF. CDR3 sequence (DNA): TGTGCCAGCAGCGGCCGACAGGGGATTAATTCCTACGAGCAGTACTTC. Using reference TRBV7-9 and TRBJ2-7 for the parts outside the CDR3, the full variable domain is DTGVSQNPRHKITKRGQNVTFRCDPISEHNRLYWYRQTLGQGPEFLTYFQNEAQLEKSRLLSDRFSAERPKGSFSTLEIQRTEQGDSAMYLCASSGRQGINSYEQYFGPGTRLTVT.